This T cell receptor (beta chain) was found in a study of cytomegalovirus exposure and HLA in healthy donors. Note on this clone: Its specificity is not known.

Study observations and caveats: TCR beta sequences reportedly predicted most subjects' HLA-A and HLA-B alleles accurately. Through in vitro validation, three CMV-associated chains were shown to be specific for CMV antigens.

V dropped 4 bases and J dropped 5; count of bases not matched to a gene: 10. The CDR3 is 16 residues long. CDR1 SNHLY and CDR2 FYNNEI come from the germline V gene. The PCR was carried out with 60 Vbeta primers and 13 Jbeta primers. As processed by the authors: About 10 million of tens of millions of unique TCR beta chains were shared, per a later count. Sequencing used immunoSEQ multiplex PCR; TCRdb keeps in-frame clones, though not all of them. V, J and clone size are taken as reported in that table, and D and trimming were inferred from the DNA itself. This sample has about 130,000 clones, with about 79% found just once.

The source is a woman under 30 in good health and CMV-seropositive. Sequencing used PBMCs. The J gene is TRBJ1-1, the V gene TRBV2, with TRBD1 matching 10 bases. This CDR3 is CASSVLAGTGVTEAFF. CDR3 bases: TGTGCCAGCAGTGTATTGGCCGGGACAGGGGTGACTGAAGCTTTCTTT.